A single sample gave rise to the 8 T cell receptor beta chains below, sequenced in a study of T-cell reconstitution after alpha-beta-depleted transplantation in children (dated by TCRdb to the mid-2010s). Per the publication, the treatment or condition label means: allogeneic hematopoietic cell transplantation with graft depleted of TCRalphabeta T cells and CD19 B cells. Libraries were made using PCR. Sequencing instrument: Illumina HiSeq 2500. TCR libraries were prepared with molecular barcoding, using unique molecular identifiers to normalize TCRbeta repertoire quantification. TCRdb's own reprocessing of the public reads used fastp at Q25 and MiXCR and kept productive beta chains. All rows with the same CDR3 protein become a single entry with the most common DNA and genes. In all, the sample holds some 310,000 distinct CDR3 sequences, and approximately 20% of those were seen once. Approximately 11% of the sample comes from the top ten.

This material consisted of PBMCs, mostly from graft donor cells, taken 180 days after TCRalphabeta/CD19-depleted stem cell transplant. These TCRs come from a male patient between 5 and 17 years old who had a stem cell transplant for acute lymphoblastic leukemia, so the T cells may come from the graft donor.

CDR3 amino acids: CASSQDRVVRQGPLRDAEAFF. CDR3 coding DNA: TGCGCCAGCAGCCAAGATCGAGTAGTCAGACAAGGCCCGTTGAGAGACGCTGAAGCTTTCTTT. The genes are TRBV4-1 and TRBJ1-1; no clear D gene. Germline CDR1 is MGHRA and CDR2 is YSYEKL. V lost 0 bases and J 6 bases, leaving 32 bases between the germline ends. The CDR3 runs 21 residues.

The CDR3 nucleotides read TGTGCCAGCAGCTTAGCCTATGACCCGGACAGGGCCTACGAGCAGTACTTC. Translating it yields CASSLAYDPDRAYEQYF. The chain uses TRBV7-9 and TRBJ2-7; TRBD1 aligns across 8 bases. The length of the CDR3 is 17 residues. Germline CDR1 SEHNR, CDR2 FQNEAQ (reference sequence). The J segment lost 2 bases and the V segment lost 0 bases, leaving 9 bases of the junction unmatched.

The chain joins TRBV20-1 to TRBJ1-6; no firm D call. V lost 8 bases to trimming and J lost 7 bases, with 15 bases between them. The CDR3 loop spans 13 amino acids. The germline V gene encodes CDR1 DFQATT and CDR2 SNEGSKA (reference sequence). The CDR3 protein is CSSARTLNSPLHF. CDR3 in DNA: TGCAGTTCTGCCCGGACGTTGAATTCACCCCTCCACTTT.

This clonotype has more than one count but fewer than ten. This chain uses TRBV18 with TRBJ2-5; D is uncertain. CDR3 length: 14 residues. Deletions cut 0 bases from V and 4 bases from J, with 9 bases between. CDR1 and CDR2 (germline): KGHSH, LQKENI. The CDR3 DNA follows: TGTGCCAGCTCACCACCCCCACAGACAGAGACCCAGTACTTC. Encoded protein: CASSPPPQTETQYF.

In this sample, this clonotype turned up many times. The chain uses TRBV5-1 and TRBJ2-5, with D uncertain. Trimming pared 2 bases from V and 2 bases from J, leaving 4 bases between. The V gene's germline CDR1 is SGHRS and CDR2 YFSETQ. This CDR3 is 12 amino acids long. DNA of the CDR3: TGCGCCAGCAGCTTCCCTCAAGAGACCCAGTACTTC. This sequence encodes CASSFPQETQYF.

This clonotype was seen repeatedly, ten times or more. This chain connects TRBV5-5 to TRBJ2-1; D gene unclear. The CDR3 covers 12 residues. Germline lookup yields CDR1 SGHKS and CDR2 YYEKEE (reference sequence). V was cut by 2 bases and J by 5 bases, with 5 bases left in between. CDR3 sequence reads: CASSFGDNEQFF. In DNA, the CDR3 is TGTGCCAGCAGCTTTGGAGACAATGAGCAGTTCTTC.

As regards this clonotype: At one boundary the junction diverges from the germline segment, which might be a read error. The V gene is TRBV20-1, the J gene TRBJ1-6; 9 positions agree with TRBD1. Germline lookup yields CDR1 DFQATT and CDR2 SNEGSKA (reference sequence). The CDR3 consists of 17 residues. CDR3 residues: CSASPGTGIGYNSHLHF. CDR3 bases: TGCAGTGCTAGTCCCGGGACAGGGATCGGGTATAATTCACACCTCCACTTT.

This clonotype has more than one count but fewer than ten. V usage is TRBV27 and J usage is TRBJ2-7; 9 nucleotides align to TRBD2. Germline CDR1 is MNHEY and CDR2 is SMNVEV (reference sequence). V trimming: 2 bases; J trimming: 5 bases; junction bases outside the gene matches: 4. The CDR3 consists of 14 residues. CDR3 sequence: CASSLGLAGHEQYF. CDR3 nucleotides: TGTGCCAGCAGTTTAGGCCTAGCGGGGCACGAGCAGTACTTC.